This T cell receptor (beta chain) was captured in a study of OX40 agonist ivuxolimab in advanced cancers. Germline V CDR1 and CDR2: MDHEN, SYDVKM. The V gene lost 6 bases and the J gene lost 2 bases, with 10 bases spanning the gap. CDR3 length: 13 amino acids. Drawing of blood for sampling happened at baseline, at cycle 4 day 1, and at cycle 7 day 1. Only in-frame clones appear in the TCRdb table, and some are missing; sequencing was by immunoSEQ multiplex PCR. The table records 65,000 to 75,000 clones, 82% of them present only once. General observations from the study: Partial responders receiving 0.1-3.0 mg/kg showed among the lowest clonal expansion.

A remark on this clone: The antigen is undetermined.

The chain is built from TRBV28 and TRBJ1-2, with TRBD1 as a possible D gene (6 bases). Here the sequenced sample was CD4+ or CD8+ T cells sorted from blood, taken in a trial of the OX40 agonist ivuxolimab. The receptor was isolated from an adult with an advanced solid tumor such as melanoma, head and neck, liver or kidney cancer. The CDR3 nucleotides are TGTGCCAGCAGATTGGGACAAAACTATGGCTACACCTTC. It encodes CASRLGQNYGYTF.